This note documents a single T cell receptor (beta chain) sequence. The sample comes from a study of blood T cell repertoires in COVID-19. For the study at large: Donors in the United States, Italy and Spain gave samples during acute or convalescent COVID-19. The analysed material was cDNA or gDNA that came from T cells, B-cell-depleted T cells, or PBMCs.

Authors' data handling: Amplified reference gene primers provided the basis for estimating nucleated cell counts. Using immunoSEQ multiplex PCR, the repertoire was profiled, and TCRdb retains in-frame clones only, with some absent. V, J and clone size were drawn from that table, and D and trimming were deduced from the DNA. Counted here are about 280,000 clones, 70% to 90% occurring once; the ten biggest clones make up roughly 9%. CDR3 size: 11 residues. V was clipped by 8 bases and J by 5 bases, with 6 bases between them. Source material: peripheral blood. This sequence was found in a man aged 18-30 years with active or convalescent COVID-19. The chain employs TRBV12-3 or TRBV12-4 and TRBJ2-2; unclear D gene. The CDR3 DNA sequence: TGTGCCAGCCTAAATACCGGGGAGCTGTTTTTT. Translated, it gives CASLNTGELFF.